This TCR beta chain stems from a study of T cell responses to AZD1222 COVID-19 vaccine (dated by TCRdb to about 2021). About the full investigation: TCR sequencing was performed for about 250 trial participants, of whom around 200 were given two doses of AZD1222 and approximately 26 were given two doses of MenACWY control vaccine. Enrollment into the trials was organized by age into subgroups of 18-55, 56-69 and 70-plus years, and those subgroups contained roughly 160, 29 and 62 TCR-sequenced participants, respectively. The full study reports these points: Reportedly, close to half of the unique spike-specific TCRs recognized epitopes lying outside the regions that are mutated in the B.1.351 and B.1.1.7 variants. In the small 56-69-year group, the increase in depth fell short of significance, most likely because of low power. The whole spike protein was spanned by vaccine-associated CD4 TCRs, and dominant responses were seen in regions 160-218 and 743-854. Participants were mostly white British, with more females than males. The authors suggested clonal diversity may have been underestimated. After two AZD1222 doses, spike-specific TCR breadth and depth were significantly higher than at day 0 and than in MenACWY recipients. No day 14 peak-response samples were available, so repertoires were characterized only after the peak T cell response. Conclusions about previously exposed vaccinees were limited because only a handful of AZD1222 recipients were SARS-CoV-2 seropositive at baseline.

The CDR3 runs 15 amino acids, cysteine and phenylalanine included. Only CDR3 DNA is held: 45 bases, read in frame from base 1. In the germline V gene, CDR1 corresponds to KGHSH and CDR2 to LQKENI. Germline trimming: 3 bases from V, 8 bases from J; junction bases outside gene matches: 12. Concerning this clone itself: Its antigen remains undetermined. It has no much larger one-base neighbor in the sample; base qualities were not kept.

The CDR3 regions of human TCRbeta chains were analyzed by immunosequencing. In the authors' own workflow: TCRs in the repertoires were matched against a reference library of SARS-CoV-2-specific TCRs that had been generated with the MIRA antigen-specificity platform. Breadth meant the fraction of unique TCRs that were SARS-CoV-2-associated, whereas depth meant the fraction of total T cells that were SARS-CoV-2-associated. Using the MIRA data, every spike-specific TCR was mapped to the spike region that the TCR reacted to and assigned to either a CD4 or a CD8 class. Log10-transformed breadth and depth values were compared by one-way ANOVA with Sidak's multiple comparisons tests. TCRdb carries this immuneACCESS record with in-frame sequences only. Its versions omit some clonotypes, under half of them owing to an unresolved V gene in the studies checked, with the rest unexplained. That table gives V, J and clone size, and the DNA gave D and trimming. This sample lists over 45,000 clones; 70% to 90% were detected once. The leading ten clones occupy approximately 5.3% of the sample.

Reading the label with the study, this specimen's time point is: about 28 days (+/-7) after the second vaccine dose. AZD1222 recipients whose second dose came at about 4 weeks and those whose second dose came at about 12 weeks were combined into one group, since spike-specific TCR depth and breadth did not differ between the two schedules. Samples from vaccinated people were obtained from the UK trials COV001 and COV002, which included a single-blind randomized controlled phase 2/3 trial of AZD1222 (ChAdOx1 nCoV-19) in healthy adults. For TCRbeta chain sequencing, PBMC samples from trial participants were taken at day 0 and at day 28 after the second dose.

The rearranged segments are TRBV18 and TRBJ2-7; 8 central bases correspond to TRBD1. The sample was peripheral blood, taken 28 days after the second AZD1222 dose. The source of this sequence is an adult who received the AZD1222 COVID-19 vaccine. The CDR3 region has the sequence CASSPPSGQGAKQYF. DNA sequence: TGTGCCAGCTCACCTCCGTCCGGACAGGGAGCTAAGCAGTACTTC.